A single sample is the source of the 15 T cell receptor beta chains below, sequenced in a study of blood T cell repertoires in COVID-19. TCRdb's table, derived via immunoSEQ multiplex PCR, lists solely in-frame clones and lacks some. The sample lists some 150,000 clones; around 89% were seen once. Specimen: peripheral blood. The receptors originated from a man in his sixties with active or convalescent COVID-19.

V gene TRBV6-5 combines with J gene TRBJ2-5; tentative D call: TRBD2 (6 bases). CDR3 size: 15 residues. Trimming shortened V by 1 base and J by 7 bases, and 16 bases separated the two germline ends. The germline V gene encodes CDR1 MNHEY and CDR2 SVGAGI. This CDR3 reads CASSYFPGRRGTQYF. The DNA for the CDR3 is TGTGCCAGCAGTTACTTCCCCGGGCGGAGGGGGACCCAGTACTTC.

V gene TRBV19 combines with J gene TRBJ1-5; TRBD1 matches 7 bases. The CDR3 totals 17 residues. Per germline, CDR1 LNHDA and CDR2 SQIVND (reference sequence). J lost 2 bases, V lost 5 bases, and 12 bases had no gene match. The CDR3 bases are TGTGCCAGTAGTCCCTTGACAGGGTCCGGGGGCAATCAGCCCCAGCATTTT. Amino acids: CASSPLTGSGGNQPQHF. The full variable domain, its missing parts supplied by reference TRBV19 and TRBJ1-5, is DGGITQSPKYLFRKEGQNVTLSCEQNLNHDAMYWYRQDPGQGLRLIYYSQIVNDFQKGDIAEGYSVSREKKESFPLTVTSAQKNPTAFYLCASSPLTGSGGNQPQHFGDGTRLSIL.

The sample holds a few counts of this clone. This chain links TRBV19 with TRBJ2-2; TRBD2 matches at 7 bases. CDR1 and CDR2 (germline): LNHDA, SQIVND (reference sequence). The V gene end was trimmed by 5 bases and the J gene end by 1 base; junction bases not matched to a gene: 10. This CDR3 spans 17 amino acids. DNA of the CDR3: TGTGCCAGTAGTGACCCCGGGGGAGGGAAGAACACCGGGGAGCTGTTTTTT. Residues: CASSDPGGGKNTGELFF. Filled out from reference TRBV19 and TRBJ2-2, the complete variable domain reads DGGITQSPKYLFRKEGQNVTLSCEQNLNHDAMYWYRQDPGQGLRLIYYSQIVNDFQKGDIAEGYSVSREKKESFPLTVTSAQKNPTAFYLCASSDPGGGKNTGELFFGEGSRLTVL.

This chain links TRBV29-1 with TRBJ1-1, with 11 bases matching TRBD1. The germline CDR1 and CDR2 sequences are SQVTM and ANQGSEA. The V gene end was trimmed by 3 bases and the J gene end by 10 bases; junction bases not matched to a gene: 4. The CDR3 contains 12 residues. The CDR3 nucleotides read TGCAGCGTTGATGGACAGGGGGCTGTAGCTTTCTTT. This sequence encodes CSVDGQGAVAFF. The whole variable domain, filled in from reference TRBV29-1 and TRBJ1-1, reads SAVISQKPSRDICQRGTSLTIQCQVDSQVTMMFWYRQQPGQSLTLIATANQGSEATYESGFVIDKFPISRPNLTFSTLTVSNMSPEDSSIYLCSVDGQGAVAFFGQGTRLTVV.

The CDR3 protein is CASRSNPQGSRLIMNTEAFF. DNA of the CDR3: TGCGCCAGCAGATCGAACCCACAGGGGAGTCGGCTTATCATGAACACTGAAGCTTTCTTT. The rearrangement uses TRBV23-1 and TRBJ1-1, with 7 bases aligning to TRBD1. TRBV23-1 belongs to the ORF category, with a function that is uncertain. This CDR3 has 20 amino acids. Losses at the gene ends were 6 bases for V and 0 bases for J; bases not matched to a gene: 22.

The chain is built from TRBV28 and TRBJ2-1; no definite D call. CDR1 and CDR2 (germline): MDHEN, SYDVKM. CDR3 length: 13 residues. Trimming took off 7 bases at V and 7 bases at J, with 14 bases between the two ends. CDR3 nucleotide sequence: TGTGCCAGCATCCTCCCACATTCAAATGAGCAGTTCTTC. Translated: CASILPHSNEQFF.

The chain carries TRBV5-6 and TRBJ1-6, with D uncertain. CDR1 and CDR2 (germline): SGHDT, YYEEEE. The CDR3 is 15 amino acids. The V and J ends lost 2 bases and 3 bases respectively, with 9 bases between them. In DNA, the CDR3 is TGTGCCAGCAGCTTCGGGGTAGTCTATAATTCACCCCTCCACTTT. Protein product: CASSFGVVYNSPLHF.

The rearrangement joins TRBV21-1 to TRBJ1-3; no DNA check was done on the table's D call, TRBD1. TRBV21-1 is deemed a pseudogene. This CDR3 has 14 amino acids. CDR3 in amino acids: CASSSRQGGNTIYF. As DNA, the CDR3 is TGTGCCAGCAGCTCACGGCAGGGGGGAAACACCATATATTTT.

This chain links TRBV7-9 with TRBJ1-1; D uncertain. Germline CDR1 is SEHNR and CDR2 is FQNEAQ (reference sequence). The CDR3 is 12 amino acids. Between the trimmed V and J ends, which lost 5 bases and 11 bases, there was a span of 15 bases. DNA of the CDR3: TGTGCCAGCAGCCCCTCCGCGGGCTTGGCTTTCTTT. Encoded protein: CASSPSAGLAFF.

The J gene is TRBJ1-6, the V gene TRBV27; D gene uncertain. Germline assignment: CDR1 MNHEY and CDR2 SMNVEV (reference sequence). This CDR3 comprises 15 residues. V gave up 2 bases and J gave up 5 bases, with 10 bases separating them. The CDR3 bases are TGTGCCAGCAGTTTAGTGGTTAGCAATAATTCACCCCTCCACTTT. Translated, it gives CASSLVVSNNSPLHF.

This sequence joins TRBV28 and TRBJ2-1; a weak D match, TRBD2 (6 bases). V lost 0 bases to trimming and J lost 10 bases, with 19 bases between them. Germline CDR1 reads MDHEN; CDR2 reads SYDVKM. The CDR3 consists of 16 residues. The CDR3 loop is CASSLWRGASPGEQFF. The CDR3 DNA reads TGTGCCAGCAGTTTATGGCGGGGCGCGTCGCCAGGGGAGCAGTTCTTC.

The V and J genes are TRBV29-1 and TRBJ2-7, with 10 bases lining up with TRBD1. The J segment lost 10 bases and the V segment lost 5 bases, leaving 11 bases of the junction unmatched. CDR3 size: 13 residues. CDR1 and CDR2 from the germline V gene are SQVTM and ANQGSEA. DNA for the CDR3: TGCAGCGTTACTACCGGGACAGGGGCCAGCCAGTACTTC. Its protein product is CSVTTGTGASQYF.

This clone has just one count. V is TRBV6-5 and J is TRBJ2-3, with D possibly matching TRBD2 (6 bases). V lost 0 bases and J 1 base, leaving 8 bases between the germline ends. From germline, CDR1 is MNHEY and CDR2 SVGAGI. This CDR3 has 15 residues. The CDR3 protein is CASSYSGLGTDTQYF. CDR3 coding DNA: TGTGCCAGCAGTTACTCGGGACTGGGCACAGATACGCAGTATTTT.

The V and J genes are TRBV7-9 and TRBJ2-1; D is unresolved. The CDR3 length is 13 residues. Per the germline V gene, CDR1 is SEHNR and CDR2 is FQNEAQ (reference sequence). V lost 4 bases, J lost 6 bases, and 10 bases lay in between. The CDR3 coding sequence is TGTGCCAGCAGCTCCCTTCGTCTCAATGAGCAGTTCTTC. Translated: CASSSLRLNEQFF.

The rearrangement links TRBV28 to TRBJ1-4; 7 bases match TRBD1. Trimming at V came to 3 bases and at J to 3 bases, leaving 1 base not matched to a gene. The CDR3 runs to 14 residues. Germline lookup yields CDR1 MDHEN and CDR2 SYDVKM. CDR3 DNA: TGTGCCAGCAGTTTGCAGGGGGCTAATGAAAAACTGTTTTTT. Translation gives CASSLQGANEKLFF.